This T cell receptor beta chain was captured in a study of T cell responses to AZD1222 COVID-19 vaccine (TCRdb year 2021). General notes on the study: AZD1222 recipients given second doses at about 4 weeks or at about 12 weeks were pooled, since spike-specific TCR depth and breadth were not found to differ between the two schedules. A total of just over 230 trial participants underwent TCR sequencing, of whom about 210 had received two doses of AZD1222 and about 26 had received two doses of the MenACWY control vaccine. Trial participants were enrolled by age into 18-55, 56-69 and 70-plus year subgroups, with roughly 160, 29 and 62 TCR-sequenced participants respectively. Overall study outcomes, separate from this receptor: Vaccine-associated CD4 TCRs spanned the whole spike protein, with dominant responses in regions 160-218 and 743-854. Epitopes outside the regions mutated in the B.1.351 and B.1.1.7 variants were reportedly recognized by nearly half of the unique spike-specific TCRs. Because no samples from the day 14 peak response were available, repertoires could be characterized only after the peak T cell response. Conclusions about previously exposed vaccinees are limited, since just a handful of AZD1222 recipients were seropositive for SARS-CoV-2 at baseline. The 56-69-year group was small, and its depth increase did not reach significance, likely because of low power. Participants were mostly white British, with more females than males. The authors suggested clonal diversity may have been underestimated. A significant rise in spike-specific TCR breadth and depth was observed after two AZD1222 doses relative to day 0 and relative to MenACWY recipients.

The CDR3 regions of human TCRbeta chains were subjected to immunosequencing. Concerning the study's data processing: TCRs in the repertoires were matched against a reference library of SARS-CoV-2-specific TCRs that had been generated with the MIRA antigen-specificity platform. Breadth was defined as the fraction of unique TCRs that were SARS-CoV-2-associated, and depth was defined as the fraction of total T cells that were SARS-CoV-2-associated. Each spike-specific TCR was assigned to its reactive spike region and to a CD4 or CD8 class using the MIRA data. Log10-transformed breadth and depth values were compared by one-way ANOVA with Sidak's multiple comparisons tests. TCRdb provides this immuneACCESS table in a form limited to in-frame rearrangements. Some clones are lacking; in checked studies, under half of them reflect an unresolved V gene, and why the rest are absent is not known. The DNA was the basis for D and trimming; V, J and clone size are from that table. The sample has about 170,000 clones on record, roughly 92% of them singletons. The ten largest clones capture about 2.5% of the sample.

Concerning this clone: No cognate antigen has been identified for it. Base qualities are not recorded, but no much larger clone differs from it by a single base.

Its CDR3 holds 12 amino acids, cysteine through phenylalanine. The only DNA kept is the CDR3, 36 bases in frame from the first base. The trim is 8 bases for V and 4 bases for J, with a gap of 6 bases between the germline ends. The time point label for this specimen denotes: baseline before first vaccination. Vaccinee samples were obtained from the UK trials COV001 and COV002, which included a single-blind randomized controlled phase 2/3 trial of AZD1222 (ChAdOx1 nCoV-19) in healthy adults. For TCRbeta chain sequencing, PBMC samples from trial participants were taken at day 0 and at day 28 after the second dose.

The specimen was peripheral blood, collected on day 0 of AZD1222 vaccination. The chain is encoded by TRBV12-3 or TRBV12-4 joined to TRBJ2-6, with no confident D gene call. The TCR comes from an adult in good health. The CDR3 corresponds to CASRQGANVLTF. The sequence in DNA is TGTGCCAGCCGCCAAGGGGCCAACGTCCTGACTTTC.